This TCR beta chain was sequenced during a study of siplizumab effects on memory and regulatory T cells. Remarks on this clone: Its matching antigen is unknown.

General study findings and limits: Alloreactive sequences tracing back to unstimulated CD4+ memory cells fell significantly with siplizumab. The diversity of naive T cells seemed greater than that of memory cells, and their alloresponse contribution seemed major. Confirmation that proliferating Tregs from siplizumab cultures had suppressive function was not obtained.

Germline CDR1 reads ENHRY; CDR2 reads SYGVKD. This CDR3 has 14 amino acids. V shed 4 bases, J shed 0 bases, and the junction held 0 bases outside the gene matches. Here immunoSEQ multiplex PCR was the method, and the copy in TCRdb shows in-frame clones only, minus some. The table shows more than 75,000 clones, with 80% to 95% occurring only once. The V gene is TRBV10-3, the J gene TRBJ2-5; 9 bases are shared with TRBD2. Sequenced sample: CD8+ T cells sorted from blood. The clonotype originates from a human donor in good health. The CDR3 DNA is TGTGCCATCAGTGCTAGCGGGGACCAAGAGACCCAGTACTTC. Translated: CAISASGDQETQYF.